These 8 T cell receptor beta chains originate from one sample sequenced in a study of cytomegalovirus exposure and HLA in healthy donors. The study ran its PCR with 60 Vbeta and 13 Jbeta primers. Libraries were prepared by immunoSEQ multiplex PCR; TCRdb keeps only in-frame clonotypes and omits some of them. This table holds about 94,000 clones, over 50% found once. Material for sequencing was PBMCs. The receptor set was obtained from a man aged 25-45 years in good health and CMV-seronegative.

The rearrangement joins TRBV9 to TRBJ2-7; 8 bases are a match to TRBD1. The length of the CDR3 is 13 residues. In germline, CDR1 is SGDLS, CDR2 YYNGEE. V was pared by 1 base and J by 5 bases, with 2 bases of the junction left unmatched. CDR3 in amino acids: CASSVQGADEQYF. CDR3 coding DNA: TGTGCCAGCAGCGTACAGGGGGCGGACGAGCAGTACTTC.

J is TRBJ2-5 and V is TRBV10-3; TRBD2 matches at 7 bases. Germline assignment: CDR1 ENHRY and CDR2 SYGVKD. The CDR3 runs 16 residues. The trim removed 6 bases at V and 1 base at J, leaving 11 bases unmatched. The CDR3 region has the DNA TGTGCCATCAGCGAGGGACTAAAAGAACTCCAAGAGACCCAGTACTTC. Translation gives CAISEGLKELQETQYF.

DNA of the CDR3: TGTGCCAGCAGCGTCGGACAGGTTGGGCCCCAAAATTTTTGGGGCTACACCTTC. Translating gives CASSVGQVGPQNFWGYTF. The chain links TRBV9 to TRBJ1-2; 7 nucleotides agree with TRBD1. Germline assignment: CDR1 SGDLS and CDR2 YYNGEE. The CDR3 has 18 residues. Losses at the gene ends were 2 bases for V and 8 bases for J; bases not matched to a gene: 21. The whole variable domain, filled in from reference TRBV9 and TRBJ1-2, reads DSGVTQTPKHLITATGQRVTLRCSPRSGDLSVYWYQQSLDQGLQFLIQYYNGEERAKGNILERFSAQQFPDLHSELNLSSLELGDSALYFCASSVGQVGPQNFWGYTFGSGTRLTVV.

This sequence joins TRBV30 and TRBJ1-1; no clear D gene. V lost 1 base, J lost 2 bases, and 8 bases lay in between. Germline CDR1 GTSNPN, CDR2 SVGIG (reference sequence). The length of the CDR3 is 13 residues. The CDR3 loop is CAWSDGLNTEAFF. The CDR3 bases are TGTGCCTGGAGTGATGGACTAAACACTGAAGCTTTCTTT.

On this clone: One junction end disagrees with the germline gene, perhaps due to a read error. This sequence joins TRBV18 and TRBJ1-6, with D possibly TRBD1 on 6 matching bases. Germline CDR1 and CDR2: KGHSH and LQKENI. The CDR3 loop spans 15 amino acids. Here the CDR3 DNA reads TGTGCCAGCTCTCCACAGGGAGCGTCTAATTCACCCCTCCACTTT. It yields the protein CASSPQGASNSPLHF.

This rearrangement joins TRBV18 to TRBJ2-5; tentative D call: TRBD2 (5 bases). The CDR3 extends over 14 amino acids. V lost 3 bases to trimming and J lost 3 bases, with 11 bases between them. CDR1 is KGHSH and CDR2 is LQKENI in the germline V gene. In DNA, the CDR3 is TGTGCCAGCTCACCCCGGGAAGGAAAAGAGACCCAGTACTTC. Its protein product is CASSPREGKETQYF. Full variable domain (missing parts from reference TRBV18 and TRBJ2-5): NAGVMQNPRHLVRRRGQEARLRCSPMKGHSHVYWYRQLPEEGLKFMVYLQKENIIDESGMPKERFSAEFPKEGPSILRIQQVVRGDSAAYFCASSPREGKETQYFGPGTRLLVL.

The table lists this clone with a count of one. In DNA, the CDR3 is TGTGCCAGCAGCGCCTTCGGTAGCGGGAGTTCCTACGAGCAGTACTTC. It translates to CASSAFGSGSSYEQYF. The chain has TRBV7-9 and TRBJ2-7; 9 bases align to TRBD2. From germline, CDR1 is SEHNR and CDR2 FQNEAQ (reference sequence). V dropped 5 bases and J dropped 1; count of bases not matched to a gene: 9. This CDR3 has 16 residues.

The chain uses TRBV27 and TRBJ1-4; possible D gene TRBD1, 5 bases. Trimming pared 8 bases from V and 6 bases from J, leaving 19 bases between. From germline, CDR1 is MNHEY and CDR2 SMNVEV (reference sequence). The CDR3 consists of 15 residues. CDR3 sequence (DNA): TGTGCCAGCGGGAAATCAGGGTTTGAATATGAAAAACTGTTTTTT. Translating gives CASGKSGFEYEKLFF.